This T cell receptor (beta chain) was recorded in a study of identical twins. Study results and limitations: The study found excess low generation probability among twin-shared out-of-frame alpha sequences.

CDR3 length equals 11 residues. Germline V gene data show CDR1 as MDHEN and CDR2 as SYDVKM. V was trimmed by 0 bases and J by 11 bases, leaving 7 bases between them. cDNA molecules carried unique molecular identifiers, and template switching added a universal primer site. Each CDR3 protein is one row after TCRdb ran MiXCR on the 5' RACE reads. The sample comprises 500,000 to 550,000 distinct CDR3 sequences, under 25% of which are singletons, and roughly 0.5% rests with the top ten. In the case of this clonotype: The antigen is unknown.

This sample also belongs to another study, concerning yellow fever vaccine responses in identical twins.

The source of this sequence is a woman under 30 in good health. The chain couples TRBV28 to TRBJ1-1; D is uncertain. The material sequenced was CD4+ T cells sorted from blood. As DNA, the CDR3 is TGTGCCAGCAGTTTATGGGCAGCCGCTTTCTTT. This codes for CASSLWAAAFF.